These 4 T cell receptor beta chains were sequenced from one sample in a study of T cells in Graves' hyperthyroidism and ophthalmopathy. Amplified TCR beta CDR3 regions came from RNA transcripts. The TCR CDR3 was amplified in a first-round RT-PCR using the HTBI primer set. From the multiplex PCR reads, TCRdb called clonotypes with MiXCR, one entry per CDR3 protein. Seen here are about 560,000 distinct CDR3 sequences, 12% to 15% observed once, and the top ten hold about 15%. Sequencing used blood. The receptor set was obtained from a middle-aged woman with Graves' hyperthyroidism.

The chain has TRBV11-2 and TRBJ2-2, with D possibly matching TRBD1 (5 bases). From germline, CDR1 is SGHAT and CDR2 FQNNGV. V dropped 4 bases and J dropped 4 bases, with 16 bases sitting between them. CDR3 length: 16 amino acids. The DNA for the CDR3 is TGTGCCAGCAGCTCGGACCTTCTAACAGGCACCGGGGAGCTGTTTTTT. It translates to CASSSDLLTGTGELFF.

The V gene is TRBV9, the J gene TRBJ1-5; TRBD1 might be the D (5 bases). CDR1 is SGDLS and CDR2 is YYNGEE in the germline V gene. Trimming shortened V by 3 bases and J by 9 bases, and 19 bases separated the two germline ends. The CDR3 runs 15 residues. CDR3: CASSEDPSSGRPQHF. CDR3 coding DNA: TGTGCCAGCAGCGAGGACCCGTCGTCGGGGCGGCCCCAGCATTTT.

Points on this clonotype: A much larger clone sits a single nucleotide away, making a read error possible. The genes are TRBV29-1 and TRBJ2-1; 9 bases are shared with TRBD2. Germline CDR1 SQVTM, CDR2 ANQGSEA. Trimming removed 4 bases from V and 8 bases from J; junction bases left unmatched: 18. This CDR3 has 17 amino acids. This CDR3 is CSVARGRVGVVLDEQFF. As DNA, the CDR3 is TGCAGCGTTGCCCGCGGGAGGGTCGGGGTGGTGTTGGATGAGCAGTTCTTC.

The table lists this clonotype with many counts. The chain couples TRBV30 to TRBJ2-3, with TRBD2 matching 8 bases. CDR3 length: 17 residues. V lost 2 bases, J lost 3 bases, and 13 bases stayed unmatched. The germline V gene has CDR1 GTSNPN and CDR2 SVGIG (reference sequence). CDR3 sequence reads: CAWSHGRAILETDTQYF. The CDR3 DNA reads TGTGCCTGGAGTCACGGGAGGGCTATCCTGGAGACAGATACGCAGTATTTT.